The next 21 T cell receptor beta chains were all read from a single sample in a study of response to subunit inactivated influenza vaccine. A single record per CDR3 protein comes from TCRdb applying MiXCR to the RT-PCR reads. Of more than 450,000 distinct CDR3 sequences detected, 6.5% to 8% appear once; the ten largest clones hold roughly 13%. Sequenced here: PBMCs from blood, sampled approximately 25 months after vaccination. The receptors stem from a man aged 50 to 69 who received an inactivated influenza vaccine.

Only a few counts were recorded for this clonotype. The chain has TRBV6-6 and TRBJ2-5; D gene ambiguous. The CDR3 totals 12 residues. Trimming took 2 bases from V and 6 from J, leaving 7 bases between them. The germline gives CDR1 MNHNY, CDR2 SVGAGI (reference sequence). CDR3 amino acids: CASSYEWKTQYF. In DNA, the CDR3 is TGTGCCAGCAGTTACGAATGGAAGACCCAGTACTTC.

The CDR3 DNA is TGTGCCAGCAGTGAACTGGACTTATCCTACAATGAGCAGTTCTTC. It translates to CASSELDLSYNEQFF. J is TRBJ2-1 and V is TRBV2, with D possibly being TRBD2 (5 bases). Trimming took off 2 bases at V and 1 base at J, with 9 bases between the two ends. This CDR3 has 15 residues. CDR1 is SNHLY and CDR2 is FYNNEI in the germline V gene.

This clonotype was observed a few times. The V gene is TRBV3-1, the J gene TRBJ2-5; D is unclear. Trimming removed 1 base from V and 4 bases from J, with 10 bases in between. This CDR3 has 14 amino acids. In germline, CDR1 is LGHDT, CDR2 YNNKEL (reference sequence). In DNA, the CDR3 is TGTGCCAGCAGCCAAGCCCCCGGCTTAGAGACCCAGTACTTC. This encodes CASSQAPGLETQYF.

This clonotype was counted only a few times. The J gene is TRBJ2-7, the V gene TRBV7-2; D gene uncertain. From germline, CDR1 is SGHTA and CDR2 FQGNSA. V gave up 5 bases and J gave up 12 bases, with 14 bases separating them. There are 11 residues in the CDR3. Here the CDR3 reads CASSQDRKLYF. In DNA form, the CDR3 reads TGTGCCAGCAGCCAGGACCGAAAGCTGTACTTC.

This clonotype was seen a few times. This chain connects TRBV5-1 to TRBJ2-3; 9 bases match TRBD1. Per the germline V gene, CDR1 is SGHRS and CDR2 is YFSETQ. The CDR3 length is 16 residues. Unmatched junction bases numbered 8, after V lost 3 bases and J lost 3 bases. In DNA, the CDR3 is TGCGCCAGCAGCTCTGGACAGGGGCGGGAAACAGATACGCAGTATTTT. Residues: CASSSGQGRETDTQYF. Combining the CDR3 with reference TRBV5-1 and TRBJ2-3 gives the whole variable domain KAGVTQTPRYLIKTRGQQVTLSCSPISGHRSVSWYQQTPGQGLQFLFEYFSETQRNKGNFPGRFSGRQFSNSRSEMNVSTLELGDSALYLCASSSGQGRETDTQYFGPGTRLTVL.

This clonotype was observed a handful of times. CDR3 nucleotide sequence: TGTGCCAGCAGTTTATCGGGGTCCAAAAACATTCAGTACTTC. Encoded protein: CASSLSGSKNIQYF. This sequence joins TRBV28 and TRBJ2-4; D might be TRBD2 (5 bases). The CDR3 contains 14 residues. Germline CDR1 reads MDHEN; CDR2 reads SYDVKM. V dropped 1 base and J dropped 2 bases, with 6 bases sitting between them.

V gene TRBV6-2 or TRBV6-3 combines with J gene TRBJ1-6; the match to TRBD1 covers 8 bases. With 10 bases clipped from V and 8 bases from J, the junction kept 4 bases outside the gene matches. Per the germline V gene, CDR1 is MNHEY and CDR2 is SVGEGT. The CDR3 covers 12 residues. For the CDR3, the DNA is TGTGCCACCGGACAGGGTGATTCACCCCTCCACTTT. Its protein is CATGQGDSPLHF.

The chain recombines TRBV6-5 with TRBJ1-6, with D tentatively TRBD1 (5 bases). Germline-derived CDR1 and CDR2 are MNHEY and SVGAGI. This CDR3 is 15 amino acids long. Trimming pared 2 bases from V and 9 bases from J, leaving 14 bases between. As DNA, the CDR3 is TGTGCCAGCAGTTACGGAGGGACCCCTAGTTCACCCCTCCACTTT. Translation gives CASSYGGTPSSPLHF.

CDR3 coding DNA: TGCGCCAGCAGCCAACAGGAGGTTACAGATACGCAGTATTTT. Translating it yields CASSQQEVTDTQYF. This rearrangement joins TRBV4-1 to TRBJ2-3, with D possibly matching TRBD2 (5 bases). This CDR3 is built from 14 residues. Trimming left V 2 bases short and J 3 bases short, with 9 bases between. The germline CDR1 and CDR2 sequences are MGHRA and YSYEKL.

The sample holds a few counts of this clonotype. This chain uses TRBV20-1 with TRBJ2-3; 8 bases are shared with TRBD2. Looked up from germline, CDR1 is DFQATT and CDR2 is SNEGSKA (reference sequence). Losses at the gene ends were 1 base for V and 3 bases for J; bases not matched to a gene: 9. This CDR3 region has 16 residues. The CDR3 region is CSARAATSGHTDTQYF. The DNA for the CDR3 is TGCAGTGCTAGAGCCGCTACTAGCGGCCATACAGATACGCAGTATTTT.

As to this clonotype: This may be a read error, as it is one base from a much larger clone. DNA of the CDR3: TGCGCCAGCAGCCAAGTCAGCTACCAAGAGACCGAGTACTTC. Protein: CASSQVSYQETEYF. V usage is TRBV4-1 and J usage is TRBJ2-5, with D unresolved. Germline V gene data show CDR1 as MGHRA and CDR2 as YSYEKL. The length of the CDR3 is 14 residues.

This clonotype was counted ten times or more. The chain joins TRBV7-2 to TRBJ1-5; the D is unclear. The CDR3 loop spans 12 amino acids. Germline assignment: CDR1 SGHTA and CDR2 FQGNSA. Between the trimmed V and J ends, which lost 1 base and 6 bases, there was a span of 4 bases. CDR3 sequence: CASSLDFQPQHF. In nucleotides, the CDR3 is TGTGCCAGCAGCTTAGATTTTCAGCCCCAGCATTTT.

The rearrangement uses TRBV7-8 and TRBJ2-5; TRBD1 matches 7 bases. V lost 5 bases and J lost 11; bases outside the gene matches: 11. The CDR3 consists of 13 residues. Germline-derived CDR1 and CDR2 are SGHVS and FQNEAQ. For the CDR3, the DNA is TGTGCCAGCAGCGGGGACAGACGAGATAGTCAGTACTTC. Amino acids: CASSGDRRDSQYF. Full variable domain (remainder filled in from reference TRBV7-8 and TRBJ2-5): GAGVSQSPRYKVAKRGQDVALRCDPISGHVSLFWYQQALGQGPEFLTYFQNEAQLDKSGLPSDRFFAERPEGSVSTLKIQRTQQEDSAVYLCASSGDRRDSQYFGPGTRLLVL.

This clonotype was seen a few times. The chain combines TRBV29-1 with TRBJ1-5, with D perhaps TRBD1 (6 bases). Trimming cost V 7 bases and J 5 bases, with 15 bases left between them. This CDR3 contains 13 residues. Germline V gene sequence: CDR1 SQVTM, CDR2 ANQGSEA. The CDR3 nucleotides are TGCAGCGCGTTACAGGGAGGGGATCAGCCCCAGCATTTT. Translating gives CSALQGGDQPQHF.

V usage is TRBV12-3 or TRBV12-4 and J usage is TRBJ2-1; D might be TRBD1 or TRBD2, each matching 6 bases. Trimming removed 6 bases at V and 10 bases at J, with 13 bases between. The CDR3 runs 12 residues. This CDR3 is CASSETRGEQFF. CDR3 bases: TGTGCCAGCAGCGAGACTAGGGGGGAGCAGTTCTTC.

This chain links TRBV6-2 or TRBV6-3 with TRBJ1-5, with D tentatively TRBD1 (5 bases). Germline CDR1 reads MNHEY; CDR2 reads SVGEGT. The CDR3 contains 11 residues. V lost 4 bases and J 9 bases, leaving 7 bases between the germline ends. CDR3 loop: CASSSQGPQHF. CDR3 bases: TGTGCCAGCAGTTCCCAGGGGCCCCAGCATTTT.

The chain joins TRBV4-1 to TRBJ1-4; D not resolved. This CDR3 is built from 15 residues. Germline V lookup: CDR1 MGHRA, CDR2 YSYEKL. V lost 0 bases and J lost 8, with 13 bases in between. The CDR3 loop reads CASSQEGLGWEKLFF. The CDR3 nucleotides are TGCGCCAGCAGCCAAGAAGGATTGGGGTGGGAAAAACTGTTTTTT.

This clonotype has only a few counts. The chain carries TRBV20-1 and TRBJ2-5; D possibly corresponds to TRBD1 (5 bases). Germline-derived CDR1 and CDR2 are DFQATT and SNEGSKA (reference sequence). The length of the CDR3 is 14 residues. The V end lost 5 bases, the J end lost 5 bases, and 18 bases lay between the germline ends. CDR3 sequence (DNA): TGCAGTGCTCCAAAAAGGCAGGGCATGGAGACCCAGTACTTC. This codes for CSAPKRQGMETQYF.

This clonotype has only a few counts. The gene calls are TRBV20-1 and TRBJ2-3; 10 bases are a match to TRBD1. The ends lost 5 bases at V and 3 bases at J; junction bases unmatched: 8. The CDR3 is made up of 15 amino acids. Germline lookup yields CDR1 DFQATT and CDR2 SNEGSKA (reference sequence). CDR3 coding DNA: TGCAGTGCTGAGGGACAGGGGCATCCGACAGATACGCAGTATTTT. This codes for CSAEGQGHPTDTQYF.

This clonotype was detected ten times or more. The chain uses TRBV5-1 and TRBJ1-2; D gene unclear. CDR3 size: 13 residues. V lost 0 bases and J lost 5, with 8 bases in between. Germline CDR1 and CDR2: SGHRS and YFSETQ. The CDR3 DNA reads TGCGCCAGCAGCTTGGTAGATGGTTATGGCTACACCTTC. Translated: CASSLVDGYGYTF. The complete variable domain, with remaining parts taken from reference TRBV5-1 and TRBJ1-2, reads KAGVTQTPRYLIKTRGQQVTLSCSPISGHRSVSWYQQTPGQGLQFLFEYFSETQRNKGNFPGRFSGRQFSNSRSEMNVSTLELGDSALYLCASSLVDGYGYTFGSGTRLTVV.

This sequence joins TRBV6-1 and TRBJ2-2; D tentatively reads TRBD1 or TRBD2 (5 bases each). V lost 8 bases to trimming and J lost 4 bases, with 14 bases between them. CDR1 and CDR2 (germline): MNHNS, SASEGT. The CDR3 has 14 residues. CDR3 bases: TGTGCCAGCCTCTGGGACGCGGGCACCGGGGAGCTGTTTTTT. Its protein is CASLWDAGTGELFF.